This TCR beta chain was captured by sequencing in a study of T cell changes during pregnancy in multiple sclerosis (dated by TCRdb to between 2018 and 2020). Looking at the study overall: The study examined how the T cell repertoire changed over the course of pregnancy in women with multiple sclerosis.

The CDR3, cysteine through phenylalanine, is 16 amino acids long. The read is trimmed to its CDR3 DNA, 48 bases read in frame from base 1. Clipping removes 1 base from V and 8 bases from J, with 13 as the unmatched junction base count. The germline V gene gives CDR1 as SGHTA and CDR2 as FQGNSA. The method behind the library was the immunoSEQ multiplex PCR assay. Drawn from immuneACCESS, this table holds only the in-frame rearrangements with V and J called that TCRdb kept. Clones are partly lost; checked studies trace under half to an unresolved V gene and leave the rest unexplained. Within this sample are about 68,000 clones, with under 95% of them counted one time only. Approximately 1.5% of the sample is held by the ten biggest clonotypes. As concerns this clone: Its antigen remains unidentified. Base qualities are not at hand, and no much larger clone is one base apart.

The receptor comes from a female donor in good health, enrolled as a control in a pregnancy study. The receptor chain draws on TRBV7-2 and TRBJ1-2, and 7 junctional nucleotides match TRBD1. The specimen comprised peripheral blood, sampled in the second trimester of pregnancy. The CDR3 region: CASSLVSARGSGGYTF. The DNA sequence is given as TGTGCCAGCAGCTTAGTTAGTGCCAGGGGGTCTGGAGGCTACACCTTC.